This entry lists 29 T cell receptor beta chains sequenced from one sample in a study of cytomegalovirus exposure and HLA in healthy donors (dated by TCRdb to the late 2010s). Library method: the immunoSEQ multiplex PCR assay. The multiplex PCR relied on a mix of 60 forward primers for TCR Vbeta segments and 13 reverse primers for TCR Jbeta segments. The clones in this table, taken by TCRdb from immuneACCESS, are in-frame only. Not every clone is retained; where verified, under half of the shortfall comes from an unresolved V gene, and the cause of the rest is unknown. The sample contains approximately 160,000 clones, over 70% of them found a single time. The ten largest account for roughly 3% of the sample. The sample comprised PBMCs. The receptor source for this set is a woman in her forties or fifties in good health and CMV-seropositive.

This clone was counted only a few times. The CDR3 sequence: CASSPPGASSALHF. CDR3 DNA sequence: TGTGCCAGCTCACCACCGGGGGCGTCCTCCGCCCTCCACTTT. The chain joins TRBV18 to TRBJ1-6; a weak D match, TRBD1 (6 bases). Germline V gene data show CDR1 as KGHSH and CDR2 as LQKENI. The CDR3 has 14 amino acids. Trimming pared 0 bases from V and 14 bases from J, leaving 14 bases between.

J is TRBJ2-7 and V is TRBV15; 8 nucleotides match TRBD1. Germline-derived CDR1 and CDR2 are LNHNV and YYDKDF (reference sequence). Trimming cost V 5 bases and J 3 bases; bases outside gene matches: 6. CDR3 length: 14 amino acids. The CDR3 DNA sequence: TGTGCCACCAGCGGCGGACAGGGAGGCTACGAGCAGTACTTC. Translating gives CATSGGQGGYEQYF. The complete variable domain, with remaining parts taken from reference TRBV15 and TRBJ2-7, reads DAMVIQNPRYQVTQFGKPVTLSCSQTLNHNVMYWYQQKSSQAPKLLFHYYDKDFNNEADTPDNFQSRRPNTSFCFLDIRSPGLGDTAMYLCATSGGQGGYEQYFGPGTRLTVT.

This clone was picked up one time. The chain has TRBV11-1 and TRBJ2-7; D is ambiguous. From germline, CDR1 is SGHAT and CDR2 FQDESV (reference sequence). The ends were cut back, 2 bases at V and 4 bases at J, with 15 bases in the middle. The CDR3 length is 15 residues. The CDR3 region is CASSLYTGLWYEQYF. Here the CDR3 DNA reads TGTGCCAGCAGCTTATATACTGGGCTCTGGTACGAGCAGTACTTC. Full variable domain (rest looked up from reference TRBV11-1 and TRBJ2-7): EAEVAQSPRYKITEKSQAVAFWCDPISGHATLYWYRQILGQGPELLVQFQDESVVDDSQLPKDRFSAERLKGVDSTLKIQPAELGDSAMYLCASSLYTGLWYEQYFGPGTRLTVT.

The V and J genes are TRBV5-1 and TRBJ1-1, with 8 bases aligning to TRBD1. Germline CDR1 and CDR2: SGHRS and YFSETQ. The length of the CDR3 is 14 residues. After removal of 7 bases from V and 7 bases from J, the junction contained 12 bases not matched to a gene. The CDR3 spells CASSEQGGGNEAFF. DNA for the CDR3: TGCGCCAGCTCAGAACAGGGGGGGGGAAATGAAGCTTTCTTT.

Only a few counts were recorded for this clone. The gene calls are TRBV6-5 and TRBJ2-7; 11 nucleotides align to TRBD1. CDR3 size: 15 residues. Germline CDR1 reads MNHEY; CDR2 reads SVGAGI. V gave up 4 bases and J gave up 3 bases; unmatched junction bases: 5. CDR3 protein: CASSSPGQGDYEQYF. The CDR3 DNA reads TGTGCCAGCAGTTCCCCGGGACAGGGGGACTACGAGCAGTACTTC.

The count of this clone is one. The junction shows a germline mismatch at one end, possibly a read error. In nucleotides, the CDR3 is TGTGCCAGCCGATCACAGGGGACCCTGACATTC. Translated, it gives CASRSQGTLTF. V and J are TRBV27 and TRBJ1-2, with 7 bases fitting TRBD1. The CDR3 totals 11 residues. Germline V gives CDR1 MNHEY, CDR2 SMNVEV (reference sequence).

This clone was recorded a few times. The rearrangement uses TRBV5-1 and TRBJ2-7, with D possibly TRBD1 on 6 matching bases. CDR3 length: 15 residues. CDR1 is SGHRS and CDR2 is YFSETQ in the germline V gene. Trimming left V 4 bases short and J 2 bases short, with 16 bases between. The CDR3 DNA reads TGCGCCAGCAGCCCATTCGGACAGCCCACCTACGAGCAGTACTTC. This sequence encodes CASSPFGQPTYEQYF.

The gene calls are TRBV29-1 and TRBJ2-2; TRBD1 aligns across 11 bases. The V gene's germline CDR1 is SQVTM and CDR2 ANQGSEA. The CDR3 is 14 amino acids. The V segment lost 6 bases and the J segment 3 bases; nucleotides outside the gene matches: 3. The CDR3 is CSVRTGGYTGELFF. The CDR3 DNA reads as TGCAGCGTCAGGACAGGGGGCTACACCGGGGAGCTGTTTTTT.

This chain joins TRBV2 and TRBJ2-3; 8 bases are shared with TRBD2. The V and J ends lost 4 bases and 4 bases, in that order; junction bases with no gene match: 1. CDR1 SNHLY and CDR2 FYNNEI come from the germline V gene. The CDR3 extends over 13 amino acids. CDR3 residues: CASSAGGADTQYF. The CDR3 bases are TGTGCCAGCAGTGCGGGAGGGGCAGATACGCAGTATTTT.

CDR3 coding DNA: TGTGCCAGCTCACACACGGACAGGGTTGGAACTGAAGCTTTCTTT. Residues: CASSHTDRVGTEAFF. The chain links TRBV18 to TRBJ1-1, with 8 bases lining up with TRBD1. V shed 4 bases and J 5 bases; nucleotides not matched to a gene: 9. The CDR3 contains 15 residues. The V gene's germline CDR1 is KGHSH and CDR2 LQKENI. The variable domain in full, with the rest retrieved from reference TRBV18 and TRBJ1-1, is NAGVMQNPRHLVRRRGQEARLRCSPMKGHSHVYWYRQLPEEGLKFMVYLQKENIIDESGMPKERFSAEFPKEGPSILRIQQVVRGDSAAYFCASSHTDRVGTEAFFGQGTRLTVV.

This rearrangement joins TRBV9 to TRBJ2-1, with 9 bases aligning to TRBD1. The CDR3 spans 15 residues. V lost 4 bases to trimming and J lost 2 bases; unmatched junction nucleotides: 4. Germline CDR1 is SGDLS and CDR2 is YYNGEE. Written as DNA, the CDR3 is TGTGCCAGCAGCCCGCGACAGGGGGCCTACAATGAGCAGTTCTTC. Its translation: CASSPRQGAYNEQFF.

This chain uses TRBV7-2 with TRBJ2-5; 7 positions match TRBD2. V was clipped by 5 bases and J by 5 bases; unmatched bases: 11. The CDR3 is 15 residues long. Germline CDR1 SGHTA, CDR2 FQGNSA. The CDR3 region is CASSPPSGGTETQYF. In nucleotides, the CDR3 is TGTGCCAGCAGCCCCCCCTCGGGGGGTACGGAGACCCAGTACTTC. Full variable domain (outside the CDR3, taken from reference TRBV7-2 and TRBJ2-5): GAGVSQSPSNKVTEKGKDVELRCDPISGHTALYWYRQSLGQGLEFLIYFQGNSAPDKSGLPSDRFSAERTGGSVSTLTIQRTQQEDSAVYLCASSPPSGGTETQYFGPGTRLLVL.

The V call is TRBV2, the J call TRBJ2-7, with D perhaps matching TRBD1 (5 bases). V lost 6 bases and J 3 bases, leaving 12 bases between the germline ends. The CDR3 consists of 13 residues. The V gene's germline CDR1 is SNHLY and CDR2 FYNNEI. The CDR3 loop is CASSETEGYEQYF. The DNA of the CDR3 is TGTGCCAGCAGCGAGACAGAAGGCTACGAGCAGTACTTC.

V usage is TRBV29-1 and J usage is TRBJ2-3; D is unclear. The CDR3 covers 12 residues. Germline assignment: CDR1 SQVTM and CDR2 ANQGSEA. Trimming took off 6 bases at V and 4 bases at J, with 11 bases between the two ends. CDR3 bases: TGCAGCGTCCTACCGGTTTCAGATACGCAGTATTTT. This codes for CSVLPVSDTQYF.

This clone was seen a single time. This CDR3 reads CASSLRGDSREQYF. Here the CDR3 DNA reads TGCGCCAGCAGCTTGCGCGGGGACAGCCGCGAGCAGTACTTC. The chain joins TRBV5-1 to TRBJ2-7; a weak D match, TRBD1 (7 bases). This CDR3 contains 14 residues. Germline CDR1 and CDR2: SGHRS and YFSETQ. With 1 base removed from V and 6 bases from J, the gap between germline ends came to 14 bases.

The V call is TRBV7-9, the J call TRBJ2-3, with 7 bases fitting TRBD2. Germline V gene lookup returns CDR1 SEHNR and CDR2 FQNEAQ (reference sequence). Trimming removed 3 bases from V and 0 bases from J; junction bases left unmatched: 9. There are 17 residues in the CDR3. The CDR3 DNA sequence: TGTGCCAGCAGCTTCCCCCGGGTTAGCGGGAGCACAGATACGCAGTATTTT. Translating gives CASSFPRVSGSTDTQYF.

J is TRBJ2-5 and V is TRBV11-2; 11 bases line up with TRBD2. The J call may be wrong; the DNA end is better matched by TRBJ2-7. The CDR3 sequence is 15 residues long. CDR1 is SGHAT, CDR2 FQNNGV, per germline. The CDR3 DNA reads TGTGCCAGCAGCTTAGTAGCGGGGGGGTGGGACGAGCAGTACTTC. Amino acid sequence: CASSLVAGGWDEQYF.

The V and J genes are TRBV5-6 and TRBJ1-5; 8 bases match TRBD1. This CDR3 comprises 17 residues. Germline CDR1 and CDR2: SGHDT and YYEEEE. V shed 3 bases and J 3 bases; nucleotides not matched to a gene: 11. This CDR3 is CASSSLRDRHSNQPQHF. The CDR3 region has the DNA TGTGCCAGCAGCTCCCTTAGGGACAGGCACTCCAATCAGCCCCAGCATTTT.

This clone has a single count. A junction end diverges from the germline sequence, so it may reflect a read error. Other DNA variants within this sample encode the same CDR3. CDR3: CASRKTGVNTEAFF. Written as DNA, the CDR3 is TGCGCCAGCAGAAAGACAGGCGTGAACACTGAAGCTTTCTTT. This sequence joins TRBV6-1 and TRBJ1-1; D is perhaps TRBD1 (6 bases). This CDR3 comprises 14 residues. Germline V gene sequence: CDR1 MNHNS, CDR2 SASEGT.

The V call is TRBV5-1, the J call TRBJ2-5; D is possibly TRBD1 (6 bases). This CDR3 is 13 amino acids long. Per germline, CDR1 SGHRS and CDR2 YFSETQ. Trimming left V 4 bases short and J 5 bases short, with 12 bases between. The CDR3 region has the DNA TGCGCCAGCAGCATGACAGGCGGGGAGACCCAGTACTTC. It is translated as CASSMTGGETQYF.

The chain links TRBV5-1 to TRBJ1-1; D is unclear. Trimming removed 5 bases from V and 5 bases from J, with 19 bases in between. Germline V gene lookup returns CDR1 SGHRS and CDR2 YFSETQ. The CDR3 has 15 residues. Here the CDR3 DNA reads TGCGCCAGCAGTCCCGGACTGGTTTTACGGACTGAAGCTTTCTTT. Translating gives CASSPGLVLRTEAFF.

In this sample, this clone turned up a few times. This sequence joins TRBV5-4 and TRBJ1-4; D not resolved. V was pared by 4 bases and J by 7 bases, with 14 bases between. This CDR3 is 14 amino acids long. Germline values: CDR1 SGHNT, CDR2 YYREEE (reference sequence). The DNA for the CDR3 is TGTGCCAGCAGCAAAGACCGTCTAGGTGAAAAACTGTTTTTT. Encoded protein: CASSKDRLGEKLFF.

The chain employs TRBV19 and TRBJ1-3; D is unresolved. Per germline, CDR1 LNHDA and CDR2 SQIVND (reference sequence). V lost 1 base and J lost 4, with 5 bases in between. The CDR3 sequence is 13 residues long. In nucleotides, the CDR3 is TGTGCCAGTAGTATAGGGCCAGGAAACACCATATATTTT. As protein: CASSIGPGNTIYF.

Only one count was recorded for this clone. The rearrangement links TRBV6-5 to TRBJ1-6; D is undetermined. Germline V gene data show CDR1 as MNHEY and CDR2 as SVGAGI. V dropped 2 bases and J dropped 7 bases, with 15 bases sitting between them. CDR3 size: 16 residues. CDR3 sequence (DNA): TGTGCCAGCAGTTACGCGAGTACAGTCCCCAATTCACCCCTCCACTTT. This sequence encodes CASSYASTVPNSPLHF.

The chain links TRBV13 to TRBJ1-2, with 10 positions matching TRBD1. V was clipped by 5 bases and J by 8 bases; unmatched bases: 8. From germline, CDR1 is PRHDT and CDR2 FYEKMQ (reference sequence). The CDR3 extends over 14 amino acids. CDR3 protein: CASSRWDRGFGYTF. For the CDR3, the DNA is TGTGCCAGCAGCCGTTGGGACAGGGGTTTCGGCTACACCTTC.

This clone came up a few times. Written as DNA, the CDR3 is TGCGCCAGCAGCCAAGACGCCGGGGGAGATCAGCCCCAGCATTTT. Residues: CASSQDAGGDQPQHF. The chain employs TRBV4-1 and TRBJ1-5; maybe TRBD1 (5 bases). The CDR3 runs to 15 residues. Per the germline V gene, CDR1 is MGHRA and CDR2 is YSYEKL. Trimming cost V 0 bases and J 5 bases, with 11 bases left between them.

With regard to this clone: Other DNA sequences of this sample code for an identical CDR3. This chain uses TRBV5-1 with TRBJ1-1; the D gene is possibly TRBD1 (6 bases). Germline values: CDR1 SGHRS, CDR2 YFSETQ. The CDR3 contains 15 residues. The ends were cut back, 4 bases at V and 4 bases at J, with 17 bases in the middle. The CDR3 here is CASSLEGHPGTEAFF. DNA for the CDR3: TGCGCCAGCAGCCTGGAGGGACATCCGGGCACTGAAGCTTTCTTT.

The chain joins TRBV30 to TRBJ2-4; D is perhaps TRBD2 (6 bases). Germline lookup yields CDR1 GTSNPN and CDR2 SVGIG (reference sequence). CDR3 length: 15 residues. V lost 3 bases, J lost 0 bases, and 12 bases lay in between. The DNA for the CDR3 is TGTGCCTGGAGCGGGCGGGGTCTAGCCAAAAACATTCAGTACTTC. The encoded protein is CAWSGRGLAKNIQYF.

This clone was seen a few times. The chain recombines TRBV7-9 with TRBJ2-3, with 7 positions matching TRBD2. The trim removed 4 bases at V and 0 bases at J, leaving 7 bases unmatched. The CDR3 has 16 amino acids. Looked up from germline, CDR1 is SEHNR and CDR2 is FQNEAQ (reference sequence). The CDR3 loop reads CASSSRGGFSTDTQYF. CDR3 DNA sequence: TGTGCCAGCAGCTCGAGGGGAGGGTTTAGCACAGATACGCAGTATTTT.